This T cell receptor beta chain is from a study of response to subunit inactivated influenza vaccine. Study results and limitations: Authors proposed each seasonal influenza vaccination draws in few new T cells.

V lost 7 bases, J lost 5 bases, and 12 bases lay in between. The CDR3 is 13 residues long. Germline V gene sequence: CDR1 SGHTA, CDR2 FQGNSA. TCRdb recomputed calls from the RT-PCR reads with MiXCR, one row per CDR3 protein. The sample shows 530,000 or so distinct CDR3 sequences, about 12% of them seen only once. This clonotype was detected a few times. Its specificity is unknown. The sequence derives from a man in his fifties who received an inactivated influenza vaccine. The input for sequencing was PBMCs from blood, taken on the day of vaccination. The genes are TRBV7-2 and TRBJ2-1; D not resolved. Here the CDR3 DNA reads TGTGCCAGCACCCGCCAATGGAACAATGAGCAGTTCTTC. It codes for CASTRQWNNEQFF.